Following are 3 T cell receptor beta chains from one sample sequenced in a study of response to subunit inactivated influenza vaccine. MiXCR, applied by TCRdb to the RT-PCR reads, yields one record per CDR3 protein. This table holds about 530,000 distinct CDR3 sequences, 10% to 15% found once. The source was PBMCs from blood, collected roughly 46 days after vaccination. These receptors all stem from a man between 50 and 59 years old who received an inactivated influenza vaccine.

This clonotype came up a few times. The CDR3 sequence is CASSSLGGRGTDTQYF. CDR3 sequence (DNA): TGTGCCAGCAGCTCACTCGGGGGGAGGGGCACAGATACGCAGTATTTT. This chain connects TRBV11-2 to TRBJ2-3, with 7 bases identical to TRBD2. Losses at the gene ends were 4 bases for V and 1 base for J; bases not matched to a gene: 8. CDR3 length: 16 amino acids. Germline-derived CDR1 and CDR2 are SGHAT and FQNNGV. The entire variable domain, with the rest obtained from reference TRBV11-2 and TRBJ2-3, is as follows: EAGVAQSPRYKIIEKRQSVAFWCNPISGHATLYWYQQILGQGPKLLIQFQNNGVVDDSQLPKDRFSAERLKGVDSTLKIQPAKLEDSAVYLCASSSLGGRGTDTQYFGPGTRLTVL.

The chain couples TRBV5-1 to TRBJ2-3; weak D call: TRBD2 (6 bases). Per germline, CDR1 SGHRS and CDR2 YFSETQ. Trimming shortened V by 2 bases and J by 0 bases, and 13 bases separated the two germline ends. This CDR3 is 16 amino acids long. CDR3 residues: CASSFVAAASTDTQYF. The CDR3 nucleotides read TGCGCCAGCAGCTTCGTAGCGGCGGCTAGCACAGATACGCAGTATTTT.

The V call is TRBV4-3, the J call TRBJ2-7, with unresolved D. CDR1 LGHNA and CDR2 YSLEER come from the germline V gene. Trimming left V 1 base short and J 0 bases short, with 19 bases between. This CDR3 contains 18 residues. The CDR3 spells CASSQATASTLSSYEQYF. The CDR3 DNA reads as TGCGCCAGCAGCCAAGCGACGGCTTCTACTTTAAGCTCCTACGAGCAGTACTTC.